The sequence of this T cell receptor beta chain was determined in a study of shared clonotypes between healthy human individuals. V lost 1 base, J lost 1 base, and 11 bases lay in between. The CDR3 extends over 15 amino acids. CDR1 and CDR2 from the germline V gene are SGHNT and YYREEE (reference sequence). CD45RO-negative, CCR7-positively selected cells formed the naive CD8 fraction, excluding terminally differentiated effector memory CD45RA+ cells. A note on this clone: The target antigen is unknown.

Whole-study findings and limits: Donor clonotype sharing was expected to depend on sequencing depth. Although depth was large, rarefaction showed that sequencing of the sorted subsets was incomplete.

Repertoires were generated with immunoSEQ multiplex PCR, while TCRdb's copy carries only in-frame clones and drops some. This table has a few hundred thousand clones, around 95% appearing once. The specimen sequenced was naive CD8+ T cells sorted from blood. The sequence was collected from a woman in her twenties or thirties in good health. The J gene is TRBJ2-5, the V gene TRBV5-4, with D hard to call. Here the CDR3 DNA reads TGTGCCAGCAGCTTGCAAGGATCCTTCCAAGAGACCCAGTACTTC. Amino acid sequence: CASSLQGSFQETQYF.